This TCR beta chain was sequenced in a study of T-cell memory formation after mild COVID-19. Findings and limits, study-wide: Some clones that responded were present in memory (sampled pre-infection), which suggests cross-reactive memory joined.

MiXCR, run by TCRdb on the 5' RACE reads, gives a single entry per CDR3 protein. The sample has 300,000 to 350,000 distinct CDR3 sequences; just under 20% are singletons. To note about this clonotype: Its antigen is undetermined.

The V segment lost 4 bases and the J segment 6 bases; nucleotides outside the gene matches: 21. CDR1 is SEHNR, CDR2 FQNEAQ, per germline (reference sequence). The CDR3 has 19 amino acids. The specimen sequenced was PBMCs or a T cell subset sorted from them (not recorded which). The V gene is TRBV7-9, the J gene TRBJ2-4; 7 bases are a match to TRBD1. The TCR was taken from a young man who had mild COVID-19 (a few samples of this study predate the infection). Cell type and time point are not known. The CDR3 region is CASSSSAGTRGRKRNIQYF. The CDR3 region has the DNA TGTGCCAGCAGCTCATCCGCCGGGACAAGGGGGCGAAAGAGAAACATTCAGTACTTC.